This TCR beta chain was obtained from a study of post-analysis software for immune sequencing data. Study-level points and caveats: Relative to controls, patients had a few TRBV segments at higher frequency, with TRBV5-6, TRBV5-1 and TRBV20-1 among these.

Unique molecular identifiers had been added to the TCR beta cDNA libraries. Each CDR3 protein is one row after TCRdb ran MiXCR on the PCR reads. The profile shows about 820,000 distinct CDR3 sequences, roughly 58% of them singletons. From germline, CDR1 is SGHRS and CDR2 YFSETQ. V shed 7 bases and J shed 2 bases, with 14 bases lying between them. The length of the CDR3 is 14 residues. Comments on this clonotype: Its antigen remains unidentified.

V and J are TRBV5-1 and TRBJ2-3, with D unclear. The clonotype was recovered from a girl aged 5 to 17 with multiple sclerosis. The material sequenced was blood. In DNA, the CDR3 is TGCGCCAGCTGCACGGGCCAGGACACAGATACGCAGTATTTT. Translated: CASCTGQDTDTQYF.